These 28 T cell receptor beta chains were sequenced from one sample in a study of T cells in localized non-small cell lung cancer. Clones were read by immunoSEQ multiplex PCR, and TCRdb kept only the in-frame ones, dropping some. The repertoire holds roughly 66,000 clones, with roughly 90% as singletons. The input for sequencing was peripheral blood, taken before any cancer treatment. These receptors came from a woman aged 35-70 years with stage I lung adenocarcinoma.

The chain employs TRBV9 and TRBJ2-1, with TRBD2 as a possible D gene (5 bases). The CDR3 consists of 16 residues. Looked up from germline, CDR1 is SGDLS and CDR2 is YYNGEE. V dropped 3 bases and J dropped 9 bases, with 22 bases sitting between them. In nucleotides, the CDR3 is TGTGCCAGCAGCGGTTTGACGGGATCAGGCCGGGGTGAGCAGTTCTTC. Protein: CASSGLTGSGRGEQFF. Full variable domain (rest looked up from reference TRBV9 and TRBJ2-1): DSGVTQTPKHLITATGQRVTLRCSPRSGDLSVYWYQQSLDQGLQFLIQYYNGEERAKGNILERFSAQQFPDLHSELNLSSLELGDSALYFCASSGLTGSGRGEQFFGPGTRLTVL.

The gene calls are TRBV9 and TRBJ1-2, with D unresolved. Germline CDR1 and CDR2: SGDLS and YYNGEE. V was cut by 7 bases and J by 0 bases, with 4 bases left in between. The CDR3 sequence is 11 residues long. The CDR3 is CASEANYGYTF. CDR3 nucleotides: TGTGCCAGCGAGGCTAACTATGGCTACACCTTC. The entire variable domain, with the rest obtained from reference TRBV9 and TRBJ1-2, is as follows: DSGVTQTPKHLITATGQRVTLRCSPRSGDLSVYWYQQSLDQGLQFLIQYYNGEERAKGNILERFSAQQFPDLHSELNLSSLELGDSALYFCASEANYGYTFGSGTRLTVV.

The chain recombines TRBV29-1 with TRBJ2-5; no firm D call. The germline V and J ends were trimmed by 3 bases and 1 base, with 6 bases remaining between them. Germline assignment: CDR1 SQVTM and CDR2 ANQGSEA. The CDR3 runs 12 residues. The CDR3 here is CSVDGAQETQYF. CDR3 nucleotide sequence: TGCAGCGTTGACGGCGCCCAAGAGACCCAGTACTTC.

The CDR3 DNA is TGTGCCGCTAGCGGTCCCTCTGACGGTACAGATACGCAGTATTTT. This gives the protein CAASGPSDGTDTQYF. The chain employs TRBV18 and TRBJ2-3; 7 positions agree with TRBD2. The trim removed 11 bases at V and 3 bases at J, leaving 14 bases unmatched. Germline V lookup: CDR1 KGHSH, CDR2 LQKENI. There are 15 residues in the CDR3.

The chain employs TRBV28 and TRBJ1-2, with D unresolved. This CDR3 has 13 amino acids. In germline, CDR1 is MDHEN, CDR2 SYDVKM. V was shortened by 3 bases and J by 2 bases, with 7 bases between the two germline ends. The CDR3 sequence: CASSFGANYGYTF. DNA for the CDR3: TGTGCCAGCAGTTTTGGAGCAAACTATGGCTACACCTTC.

The chain uses TRBV2 and TRBJ1-4; a possible D gene is TRBD1 (6 bases). The CDR3 has 15 amino acids. The germline CDR1 and CDR2 sequences are SNHLY and FYNNEI. Trimming cost V 5 bases and J 5 bases, with 15 bases left between them. The CDR3 DNA reads TGTGCCAGCAGTTACTCCGGGACACCGAATGAAAAACTGTTTTTT. Amino acids: CASSYSGTPNEKLFF.

The gene calls are TRBV5-8 and TRBJ1-1, with TRBD1 as a possible D gene (6 bases). CDR3 length: 14 residues. V was shortened by 2 bases and J by 5 bases, with 13 bases between the two germline ends. CDR1 is SGHTS and CDR2 is YDEGEE in the germline V gene. The CDR3 protein is CASSLVQGGTEAFF. DNA for the CDR3: TGTGCCAGCAGCTTAGTACAGGGAGGTACTGAAGCTTTCTTT.

The J gene is TRBJ2-5, the V gene TRBV7-3, with 8 bases matching TRBD2. Germline assignment: CDR1 SGHTA and CDR2 FQGTGA. The J segment lost 0 bases and the V segment lost 0 bases, leaving 3 bases of the junction unmatched. This CDR3 is 16 amino acids long. As DNA, the CDR3 is TGTGCCAGCAGCTTAACTAGCGGGGCGAACCAAGAGACCCAGTACTTC. This translates into CASSLTSGANQETQYF.

The chain is built from TRBV5-1 and TRBJ2-1, with a possible D match to TRBD1 (6 bases). The CDR3 has 13 amino acids. V lost 2 bases and J lost 6, with 9 bases in between. Germline CDR1 is SGHRS and CDR2 is YFSETQ. Written as DNA, the CDR3 is TGCGCCAGCAGCTTCCGGGACACCAATGAGCAGTTCTTC. As protein: CASSFRDTNEQFF.

This chain uses TRBV5-6 with TRBJ2-1, with TRBD1 matching over 8 bases. The CDR3 totals 16 residues. The germline V gene has CDR1 SGHDT and CDR2 YYEEEE. Trimming at V came to 3 bases and at J to 7 bases, leaving 12 bases not matched to a gene. The CDR3 loop is CASSYNTGTGLNEQFF. The CDR3 DNA is TGTGCCAGCAGCTATAATACCGGGACAGGCCTTAATGAGCAGTTCTTC.

J is TRBJ2-5 and V is TRBV7-8, with no clear D. Germline assignment: CDR1 SGHVS and CDR2 FQNEAQ. V was shortened by 0 bases and J by 5 bases, with 13 bases between the two germline ends. The CDR3 loop spans 15 amino acids. Written as DNA, the CDR3 is TGTGCCAGCAGCTTAGCGGCAGGTGGTTTGGAGACCCAGTACTTC. This codes for CASSLAAGGLETQYF.

The rearrangement uses TRBV6-1 and TRBJ1-2; D remains ambiguous. CDR1 and CDR2 from the germline V gene are MNHNS and SASEGT. V lost 6 bases to trimming and J lost 4 bases, with 6 bases between them. This CDR3 is built from 11 residues. The CDR3 region has the DNA TGTGCCAGCAGCCACTCCTATGGCTACACCTTC. It encodes CASSHSYGYTF.

The chain employs TRBV27 and TRBJ1-4; 10 nucleotides align to TRBD1. V lost 7 bases and J lost 9; bases outside the gene matches: 11. This CDR3 contains 15 residues. The germline V gene has CDR1 MNHEY and CDR2 SMNVEV (reference sequence). This CDR3 is CASTSDLDRGKKLFF. In DNA form, the CDR3 reads TGTGCCAGCACTTCAGATTTGGACAGGGGGAAAAAACTGTTTTTT. The whole variable domain, remainder taken from reference TRBV27 and TRBJ1-4, is EAQVTQNPRYLITVTGKKLTVTCSQNMNHEYMSWYRQDPGLGLRQIYYSMNVEVTDKGDVPEGYKVSRKEKRNFPLILESPSPNQTSLYFCASTSDLDRGKKLFFGSGTQLSVL.

This chain links TRBV18 with TRBJ1-2; 10 nucleotides align to TRBD1. The CDR3 has 18 residues. Germline assignment: CDR1 KGHSH and CDR2 LQKENI. The V and J ends lost 1 base and 1 base, in that order; junction bases with no gene match: 9. CDR3 residues: CASSPQQRQGAGNYGYTF. The CDR3 nucleotides read TGTGCCAGCTCACCACAGCAGCGACAGGGGGCCGGTAACTATGGCTACACCTTC.

The gene calls are TRBV9 and TRBJ1-4; D ambiguous. Per the germline V gene, CDR1 is SGDLS and CDR2 is YYNGEE. The CDR3 loop spans 12 amino acids. V lost 0 bases to trimming and J lost 7 bases, with 4 bases between them. CDR3 coding DNA: TGTGCCAGCAGCGTAGAGGGTGAAAAACTGTTTTTT. This sequence encodes CASSVEGEKLFF.

The chain carries TRBV9 and TRBJ2-5, with 7 bases that match TRBD1. Losses at the gene ends were 3 bases for V and 3 bases for J; bases not matched to a gene: 5. The CDR3 consists of 14 residues. From germline, CDR1 is SGDLS and CDR2 YYNGEE. CDR3 in amino acids: CASSAIDREETQYF. CDR3 in DNA: TGTGCCAGCAGCGCCATTGACAGGGAAGAGACCCAGTACTTC.

The V gene is TRBV10-3, the J gene TRBJ2-1; the D gene is possibly TRBD1 (8 bases). With 6 bases removed from V and 4 bases from J, the gap between germline ends came to 25 bases. There are 18 residues in the CDR3. Germline V CDR1 and CDR2: ENHRY, SYGVKD. CDR3 in DNA: TGTGCCATCAGGGGCCAAACGGCTAGCGGACAGGGATACAATGAGCAGTTCTTC. Protein sequence: CAIRGQTASGQGYNEQFF.

The V call is TRBV19, the J call TRBJ1-4, with a weak D call TRBD1 (5 bases). The V end lost 8 bases, the J end lost 8 bases, and 15 bases lay between the germline ends. CDR1 is LNHDA, CDR2 SQIVND, per germline (reference sequence). The CDR3 covers 13 residues. CDR3 nucleotides: TGTGCCAGTGGCCGAAGTGGGGGAGAAAAACTGTTTTTT. It is translated as CASGRSGGEKLFF.

V is TRBV29-1 and J is TRBJ2-7; 7 bases match TRBD1. Germline CDR1 is SQVTM and CDR2 is ANQGSEA. The CDR3 consists of 13 residues. The trim removed 5 bases at V and 4 bases at J, leaving 8 bases unmatched. For the CDR3, the DNA is TGCAGCGTTACGCAGACAGGGAGATACGAGCAGTACTTC. Translation gives CSVTQTGRYEQYF.

This clone was seen a few times. The chain carries TRBV6-5 and TRBJ1-2, with TRBD1 matching over 9 bases. Looked up from germline, CDR1 is MNHEY and CDR2 is SVGAGI. The ends lost 6 bases at V and 7 bases at J; junction bases unmatched: 9. The CDR3 covers 14 residues. Here the CDR3 reads CASSEGQGIGGYTF. In nucleotides, the CDR3 is TGTGCCAGCAGCGAAGGACAGGGGATCGGTGGCTACACCTTC.

CDR3 residues: CASSYESEAFF. The CDR3 region has the DNA TGTGCCAGCAGCTACGAGAGTGAAGCTTTCTTT. The V gene is TRBV7-2, the J gene TRBJ1-1; the D is unclear. This CDR3 contains 11 residues. Looked up from germline, CDR1 is SGHTA and CDR2 is FQGNSA. V lost 4 bases, J lost 7 bases, and 7 bases lay in between.

CDR3 sequence reads: CASSQETGQERGYTF. The CDR3 DNA reads TGTGCCAGCAGCCAAGAAACGGGACAGGAGAGGGGCTACACCTTC. The chain carries TRBV4-2 and TRBJ1-2; TRBD1 agrees at 8 bases. Germline CDR1 LGHNA, CDR2 YNFKEQ. The V and J ends lost 0 bases and 8 bases, in that order; junction bases with no gene match: 8. This CDR3 has 15 residues.

V is TRBV7-2 and J is TRBJ2-5; D is unclear. The ends were cut back, 2 bases at V and 5 bases at J, with 12 bases in the middle. The length of the CDR3 is 14 residues. CDR1 is SGHTA and CDR2 is FQGNSA in the germline V gene. This CDR3 reads CASSLTGPQETQYF. In DNA, the CDR3 is TGTGCCAGCAGCTTAACCGGGCCTCAGGAGACCCAGTACTTC.

Details on this clone: This CDR3 is also generated by other DNA sequences in the sample. The chain employs TRBV18 and TRBJ2-5; the match to TRBD2 covers 14 bases. The length of the CDR3 is 17 residues. Germline V lookup: CDR1 KGHSH, CDR2 LQKENI. Losses at the gene ends were 4 bases for V and 1 base for J; bases not matched to a gene: 5. The CDR3 protein is CASSRGTSGGPQETQYF. CDR3 nucleotide sequence: TGTGCCAGCTCACGTGGGACTAGCGGGGGACCCCAAGAGACCCAGTACTTC.

The V gene is TRBV28, the J gene TRBJ2-2, with 8 bases fitting TRBD1. The CDR3 has 14 amino acids. The germline V gene encodes CDR1 MDHEN and CDR2 SYDVKM. V gave up 6 bases and J gave up 3 bases; unmatched junction bases: 3. The CDR3 loop is CASSRQGYTGELFF. The DNA for the CDR3 is TGTGCCAGCAGCCGACAGGGGTACACCGGGGAGCTGTTTTTT. Together with reference TRBV28 and TRBJ2-2, the CDR3 gives the full variable domain: DVKVTQSSRYLVKRTGEKVFLECVQDMDHENMFWYRQDPGLGLRLIYFSYDVKMKEKGDIPEGYSVSREKKERFSLILESASTNQTSMYLCASSRQGYTGELFFGEGSRLTVL.

This clone has a single count. The rearrangement uses TRBV7-9 and TRBJ2-3; the D gene is possibly TRBD2 (5 bases). The V and J ends lost 7 bases and 3 bases respectively, with 17 bases between them. This CDR3 has 15 amino acids. The germline V gene encodes CDR1 SEHNR and CDR2 FQNEAQ (reference sequence). The CDR3 nucleotides are TGTGCCAGCATCTCCCTGAGGAGCGGTACAGATACGCAGTATTTT. It codes for CASISLRSGTDTQYF.

This chain links TRBV7-6 with TRBJ2-5; no clear D. Germline assignment: CDR1 SGHVS and CDR2 FNYEAQ. V lost 1 base, J lost 8 bases, and 5 bases lay in between. The CDR3 sequence is 11 residues long. The CDR3 coding sequence is TGTGCCAGCAGCTTAGAAAAAACCCAGTACTTC. The encoded protein is CASSLEKTQYF.

The chain uses TRBV10-3 and TRBJ1-2, with a tentative D call TRBD1 (6 bases). The germline CDR1 and CDR2 sequences are ENHRY and SYGVKD. Between the trimmed V and J ends, which lost 7 bases and 7 bases, there was a span of 19 bases. CDR3 length equals 14 residues. CDR3 sequence (DNA): TGTGCCATCATGGCGGGACATACAAAAAGTGGCTACACCTTC. This codes for CAIMAGHTKSGYTF.